The 30 T cell receptor beta chains reported below all come from one sample, sequenced in a study of T cells in localized non-small cell lung cancer. The table came from immunoSEQ multiplex PCR; TCRdb's copy has only in-frame clones and leaves some out. The data show around 840 clones, with less than 30% seen just once and 9.2% held by the top ten. The material sequenced was lung tumor tissue, taken before any cancer treatment. These receptor sequences come from a female donor at least 60 years old with stage III squamous cell lung carcinoma.

As for this clone: Other DNA sequences in this specimen translate into the identical CDR3. This chain links TRBV29-1 with TRBJ1-5; D is undetermined. Deletions cut 6 bases from V and 2 bases from J, with 11 bases between. CDR1 and CDR2 from the germline V gene are SQVTM and ANQGSEA. This CDR3 is 13 amino acids long. The CDR3 coding sequence is TGCAGCGTCCCGGGCCAGGGCAATCAGCCCCAGCATTTT. It codes for CSVPGQGNQPQHF.

V gene TRBV14 combines with J gene TRBJ2-7; D is unresolved. V lost 4 bases, J lost 4 bases, and 11 bases lay in between. Germline V lookup: CDR1 SGHDN, CDR2 FVKESK. The CDR3 consists of 13 residues. DNA for the CDR3: TGTGCCAGCAGCCTCCGAACCCCTTACGAGCAGTACTTC. Translating it yields CASSLRTPYEQYF.

The genes are TRBV29-1 and TRBJ2-6; maybe TRBD1 (5 bases). This CDR3 is built from 14 residues. Germline V gene data show CDR1 as SQVTM and CDR2 as ANQGSEA. The V end lost 4 bases, the J end lost 0 bases, and 7 bases lay between the germline ends. The DNA for the CDR3 is TGCAGCGTTGTAGACAGCTCTGGGGCCAACGTCCTGACTTTC. Its translation: CSVVDSSGANVLTF.

A note on this clone: One end of the junction does not line up with germline, which may come from a read error. The chain carries TRBV28 and TRBJ1-2; no definite D call. Germline CDR1 and CDR2: MDHEN and SYDVKM. The CDR3 has 13 amino acids. The CDR3 loop is CVSSLEGGYGYTF. In DNA, the CDR3 is TGTGTCAGCAGTTTAGAGGGCGGATATGGCTACACCTTC.

The genes are TRBV28 and TRBJ2-1; 7 bases agree with TRBD2. Trimming removed 6 bases from V and 1 base from J; junction bases left unmatched: 6. The CDR3 is 15 amino acids. Germline V lookup: CDR1 MDHEN, CDR2 SYDVKM. The DNA for the CDR3 is TGTGCCAGCAGCCCGGGAGGTCCGTCCTACAATGAGCAGTTCTTC. Protein product: CASSPGGPSYNEQFF.

This clone occurred a few times. CDR3 sequence: CASSQDDIYNEQFF. The CDR3 DNA reads as TGCGCCAGCAGCCAAGATGACATCTACAATGAGCAGTTCTTC. This chain joins TRBV4-1 and TRBJ2-1, with D uncertain. Trimming took off 0 bases at V and 3 bases at J, with 6 bases between the two ends. Germline CDR1 MGHRA, CDR2 YSYEKL. The CDR3 is 14 residues long.

V and J are TRBV4-1 and TRBJ2-3; D might be TRBD1 or TRBD2, each matching 5 bases. Trimming pared 2 bases from V and 11 bases from J, leaving 14 bases between. There are 13 residues in the CDR3. Germline CDR1 reads MGHRA; CDR2 reads YSYEKL. In DNA, the CDR3 is TGCGCCAGCAGCCAATCTGAGGGGACGGGGCAGTATTTT. Translation gives CASSQSEGTGQYF.

By sample share, this clone is medium-sized. The chain recombines TRBV6-8 with TRBJ1-2; D uncertain. CDR1 is MNHGY, CDR2 SAAAGT, per germline. There are 14 residues in the CDR3. The V end was cut by 2 bases, the J end by 8 bases, with 15 bases between. CDR3 coding DNA: TGTGCCAGCAGTTACAGCCAGATGATGGAAGGCTACACCTTC. This encodes CASSYSQMMEGYTF.

This chain uses TRBV6-8 with TRBJ1-5; D is uncertain. The CDR3 has 13 amino acids. Trimming cost V 3 bases and J 0 bases, with 3 bases left between them. CDR1 MNHGY and CDR2 SAAAGT come from the germline V gene. CDR3 amino acids: CASSYHSNQPQHF. The CDR3 DNA follows: TGTGCCAGCAGTTATCATAGCAATCAGCCCCAGCATTTT.

The chain uses TRBV11-3 and TRBJ1-1; D might be TRBD1 (5 bases). Looked up from germline, CDR1 is SGHNT and CDR2 is YENEEA. This CDR3 is 14 amino acids long. The ends were cut back, 1 base at V and 8 bases at J, with 14 bases in the middle. As DNA, the CDR3 is TGTGCCAGCAGCTTAGTACCCAGGGAAGACGAAGCTTTCTTT. This codes for CASSLVPREDEAFF.

By frequency in the sample, this clone is hyperexpanded. The rearrangement uses TRBV19 and TRBJ1-3, with D possibly being TRBD1 (5 bases). Germline lookup yields CDR1 LNHDA and CDR2 SQIVND (reference sequence). V lost 5 bases to trimming and J lost 4 bases, with 21 bases between them. This CDR3 is 17 amino acids long. In nucleotides, the CDR3 is TGTGCCAGTAGTTCTCCGGGACTCACCCCGAGCGGAAACACCATATATTTT. It encodes CASSSPGLTPSGNTIYF.

This clone came up a few times. The CDR3: CASNGRATNEKLFF. In nucleotides, the CDR3 is TGTGCCAGCAACGGCAGGGCAACTAATGAAAAACTGTTTTTT. The V call is TRBV6-7, the J call TRBJ1-4; perhaps TRBD1 as D (5 bases). TRBV6-7 is identified as an open reading frame with a role that is uncertain. The V end was cut by 7 bases, the J end by 0 bases, with 9 bases between. The length of the CDR3 is 14 residues.

The table lists this clone with a few counts. The rearrangement uses TRBV4-1 and TRBJ1-1; perhaps TRBD1 as D (5 bases). V lost 0 bases, J lost 0 bases, and 11 bases lay in between. CDR3 length equals 16 residues. CDR1 and CDR2 from the germline V gene are MGHRA and YSYEKL. As DNA, the CDR3 is TGCGCCAGCAGCCAAGACGACAGCCCAATGAACACTGAAGCTTTCTTT. This encodes CASSQDDSPMNTEAFF.

The chain is built from TRBV28 and TRBJ2-2; a weak D match, TRBD2 (6 bases). Trimming stripped 7 bases from V and 1 base from J, with 10 bases between. The germline CDR1 and CDR2 sequences are MDHEN and SYDVKM. The CDR3 spans 14 residues. Written as DNA, the CDR3 is TGTGCCAGCATCCGGGACTTGAACACCGGGGAGCTGTTTTTT. Translated: CASIRDLNTGELFF.

This sequence joins TRBV6-8 and TRBJ2-1; 9 positions match TRBD2. J was trimmed by 9 bases and V by 7 bases; bases with no gene match: 7. Germline lookup yields CDR1 MNHGY and CDR2 SAAAGT. CDR3 length: 13 amino acids. The CDR3 spells CASTGTSLIEQFF. The DNA for the CDR3 is TGTGCCAGCACCGGGACTAGCTTAATTGAGCAGTTCTTC.

V usage is TRBV10-2 and J usage is TRBJ2-1, with D possibly matching TRBD1 (6 bases). The CDR3 covers 15 residues. CDR1 and CDR2 (germline): WSHSY, SAAADI. Deletions cut 2 bases from V and 4 bases from J, with 12 bases between. This chain's CDR3 is CASSEVRTAYNEQFF. In nucleotides, the CDR3 is TGCGCCAGCAGTGAGGTTCGGACAGCTTACAATGAGCAGTTCTTC.

The table lists this clone with a few counts. The chain joins TRBV28 to TRBJ1-1, with a weak D call TRBD1 (6 bases). Deletions cut 5 bases from V and 0 bases from J, with 13 bases between. The germline V gene encodes CDR1 MDHEN and CDR2 SYDVKM. The CDR3 has 15 amino acids. DNA for the CDR3: TGTGCCAGCAGTGAGACAGGACGCATGAACACTGAAGCTTTCTTT. Residues: CASSETGRMNTEAFF.

This clone has just a few counts. The chain links TRBV18 to TRBJ2-7; unclear D gene. Trimming pared 3 bases from V and 2 bases from J, leaving 8 bases between. CDR3 length: 13 residues. CDR1 is KGHSH, CDR2 LQKENI, per germline. Here the CDR3 reads CASSPLGPYEQYF. CDR3 DNA: TGTGCCAGCTCACCTCTAGGCCCCTACGAGCAGTACTTC.

V gene TRBV29-1 combines with J gene TRBJ2-7; TRBD1 is a possible D gene (5 bases). Germline V gene data show CDR1 as SQVTM and CDR2 as ANQGSEA. The V end lost 0 bases, the J end lost 2 bases, and 17 bases lay between the germline ends. This CDR3 spans 16 amino acids. The CDR3 sequence is CSVEDPLRGGTYEQYF. DNA for the CDR3: TGCAGCGTTGAAGATCCTCTTAGGGGCGGCACCTACGAGCAGTACTTC.

This clone was seen only a few times. The chain carries TRBV9 and TRBJ2-6, with 10 bases lining up with TRBD1. V trimming: 5 bases; J trimming: 4 bases; junction bases outside the gene matches: 3. Germline CDR1 SGDLS, CDR2 YYNGEE. The CDR3 spans 15 residues. Here the CDR3 reads CASSDRGRGANVLTF. CDR3 DNA: TGTGCCAGCAGTGACAGGGGGCGCGGGGCCAACGTCCTGACTTTC.

This clone is medium-sized. A read error may account for a junction end that differs from germline. The chain couples TRBV4-1 to TRBJ2-5; D possibly corresponds to TRBD1 (5 bases). Germline V gives CDR1 MGHRA, CDR2 YSYEKL. The CDR3 is 15 residues long. DNA for the CDR3: TGCGCCAGCAGCCAAGGATTACAGGCCCAAGGGACCCAGTACTTC. Amino acids: CASSQGLQAQGTQYF.

This sequence joins TRBV30 and TRBJ1-5; D may be TRBD1 (5 bases). Germline V gene sequence: CDR1 GTSNPN, CDR2 SVGIG (reference sequence). The CDR3 is made up of 14 amino acids. V was clipped by 1 base and J by 2 bases, with 9 bases between them. Here the CDR3 DNA reads TGTGCCTGGAGTGGGGGCACTGGCAATCAGCCCCAGCATTTT. This translates into CAWSGGTGNQPQHF.

The CDR3 DNA sequence: TGTGCCAGCAGTTCTCCCGACAGGTCCCTTACCCAGTACTTC. It specifies CASSSPDRSLTQYF. This chain links TRBV28 with TRBJ2-5, with a weak D call TRBD1 (6 bases). Deletions cut 4 bases from V and 8 bases from J, with 17 bases between. The germline gives CDR1 MDHEN, CDR2 SYDVKM. The CDR3 spans 14 residues.

This clone was seen a single time. J is TRBJ2-3 and V is TRBV15; 7 bases map to TRBD1. CDR3 length equals 16 residues. V shed 0 bases and J 5 bases; nucleotides not matched to a gene: 8. Germline V CDR1 and CDR2: LNHNV, YYDKDF (reference sequence). This chain's CDR3 is CATSRDPTGMIDTQYF. CDR3 bases: TGTGCCACCAGCAGAGACCCGACAGGGATGATAGATACGCAGTATTTT.

As regards this clone: The junction departs from germline at one end; a sequencing error may be responsible. The same CDR3 also results from other DNA sequences found in this sample. The chain carries TRBV30 and TRBJ2-5; the D call may be TRBD1 or TRBD2 (6 bases each). The CDR3 is 14 amino acids. Per germline, CDR1 GTSNPN and CDR2 SVGIG (reference sequence). CDR3 sequence reads: CAWSVGGLGETQYF. The CDR3 DNA reads as TGTGCCTGGAGTGTTGGGGGGCTTGGAGAGACCCAATACTTC.

The genes are TRBV14 and TRBJ1-2; D not resolved. The V end was cut by 4 bases, the J end by 3 bases, with 9 bases between. The CDR3 spans 13 residues. Germline loops: CDR1 SGHDN, CDR2 FVKESK. The CDR3 loop reads CASSLEGYYGYTF. CDR3 DNA: TGTGCCAGCAGCCTAGAGGGCTACTATGGCTACACCTTC.

The chain employs TRBV15 and TRBJ2-5, with 7 bases identical to TRBD2. Germline CDR1 reads LNHNV; CDR2 reads YYDKDF (reference sequence). The CDR3 is 14 amino acids. V gave up 5 bases and J gave up 4 bases; unmatched junction bases: 7. The CDR3 reads CATSPTGGSETQYF. CDR3 coding DNA: TGTGCCACCAGCCCAACCGGGGGGTCAGAGACCCAGTACTTC.

The chain couples TRBV7-5 to TRBJ2-3; the table's D gene call, TRBD2, was not cross checked with the DNA. TRBV7-5 is designated a pseudogene. CDR3 length equals 16 residues. The CDR3 bases are TGTGCCAGCAAATTGACTTCTAGCGGGAGCACAGATACGCAGTATTTT. It yields the protein CASKLTSSGSTDTQYF.

A few counts support this clone. V gene TRBV11-3 combines with J gene TRBJ1-1; possibly TRBD1 for D (5 bases). V gave up 4 bases and J gave up 4 bases, with 13 bases separating them. This CDR3 has 14 amino acids. Germline CDR1 is SGHNT and CDR2 is YENEEA. CDR3 DNA: TGTGCCAGCAGCTCGCAGGGAGGTAGCACTGAAGCTTTCTTT. This encodes CASSSQGGSTEAFF.

Within the sample, this clone is medium-sized (0.01 to 0.1%). This rearrangement joins TRBV6-8 to TRBJ2-2, with 7 positions matching TRBD1. The V gene's germline CDR1 is MNHGY and CDR2 SAAAGT. J gave up 3 bases and V 2 bases, and 3 bases lay outside the gene matches. CDR3 length equals 15 residues. The CDR3 nucleotides read TGTGCCAGCAGTTACGGGACAGAGGACACCGGGGAGCTGTTTTTT. It specifies CASSYGTEDTGELFF.